The next 13 T cell receptor beta chains were all read from a single sample in a study of neurological immune-mediated disorders. A single record per CDR3 protein comes from TCRdb applying MiXCR to the 5' RACE reads. The table records 45,000 to 55,000 distinct CDR3 sequences, around 3.5% of them present only once. The sequenced sample consisted of PBMCs. These receptors originate from a man between 60 and 75 years old with multiple sclerosis.

At least ten counts were recorded for this clonotype. This chain connects TRBV5-1 to TRBJ2-5, with 9 bases matching TRBD2. CDR1 and CDR2 (germline): SGHRS, YFSETQ. V was pared by 1 base and J by 5 bases, with 12 bases of the junction left unmatched. The length of the CDR3 is 17 residues. CDR3 coding DNA: TGCGCCAGCAGCTTGCGAGCGGGAGGCGGGAGGAAGGAGACCCAGTACTTC. Translation gives CASSLRAGGGRKETQYF.

This clonotype was seen many times. The chain joins TRBV5-1 to TRBJ2-5; 8 bases are shared with TRBD2. Trimming at V came to 5 bases and at J to 4 bases, leaving 13 bases not matched to a gene. CDR1 SGHRS and CDR2 YFSETQ come from the germline V gene. The CDR3 has 16 amino acids. CDR3 amino acids: CASRADSRGGRETQYF. The CDR3 region has the DNA TGCGCCAGCAGAGCTGACAGTCGCGGGGGGCGAGAGACCCAGTACTTC.

At least ten counts were recorded for this clonotype. The chain is built from TRBV20-1 and TRBJ2-1; 9 bases fit TRBD1. Per the germline V gene, CDR1 is DFQATT and CDR2 is SNEGSKA (reference sequence). The trim removed 3 bases at V and 9 bases at J, leaving 12 bases unmatched. This CDR3 comprises 15 residues. Here the CDR3 DNA reads TGCAGTGCTAGTCATTTCCGGGACAGGGCAAGTGAGCAGTTCTTC. This gives the protein CSASHFRDRASEQFF.

This clonotype was counted many times. The chain combines TRBV7-2 with TRBJ1-2; the match to TRBD1 covers 7 bases. The CDR3 covers 14 residues. With V trimmed by 8 bases and J by 3 bases, 9 bases remained unmatched. The germline gives CDR1 SGHTA, CDR2 FQGNSA. CDR3: CASGRTGWDYGYTF. The CDR3 nucleotides are TGTGCCAGCGGACGGACAGGTTGGGACTATGGCTACACCTTC. Based on the CDR3 plus reference TRBV7-2 and TRBJ1-2, the full variable domain is GAGVSQSPSNKVTEKGKDVELRCDPISGHTALYWYRQSLGQGLEFLIYFQGNSAPDKSGLPSDRFSAERTGGSVSTLTIQRTQQEDSAVYLCASGRTGWDYGYTFGSGTRLTVV.

This clonotype was counted at least ten times. The chain has TRBV20-1 and TRBJ2-1; TRBD2 aligns across 11 bases. J lost 6 bases, V lost 6 bases, and 10 bases had no gene match. The CDR3 is 15 residues long. Germline CDR1 and CDR2: DFQATT and SNEGSKA (reference sequence). The CDR3 loop is CSAIQTSGRGNEQFF. The CDR3 DNA is TGCAGTGCCATTCAAACTAGCGGGAGAGGCAATGAGCAGTTCTTC.

This clonotype was counted many times. The V gene is TRBV9, the J gene TRBJ1-2, with D possibly being TRBD1 (5 bases). The ends were cut back, 5 bases at V and 4 bases at J, with 27 bases in the middle. The CDR3 runs 18 residues. The germline V gene encodes CDR1 SGDLS and CDR2 YYNGEE. In DNA form, the CDR3 reads TGTGCCAGCAGTAGGAAACCGGGACGCACACAAAATAGCTATGGCTACACCTTC. Residues: CASSRKPGRTQNSYGYTF. The complete variable domain, with remaining parts taken from reference TRBV9 and TRBJ1-2, reads DSGVTQTPKHLITATGQRVTLRCSPRSGDLSVYWYQQSLDQGLQFLIQYYNGEERAKGNILERFSAQQFPDLHSELNLSSLELGDSALYFCASSRKPGRTQNSYGYTFGSGTRLTVV.

This clonotype occurred many times. This chain connects TRBV9 to TRBJ1-5, with unresolved D. CDR3 length: 14 amino acids. With 3 bases removed from V and 0 bases from J, the gap between germline ends came to 7 bases. Germline values: CDR1 SGDLS, CDR2 YYNGEE. CDR3 loop: CASSELDSNQPQHF. CDR3 in DNA: TGTGCCAGCAGCGAACTCGATAGCAATCAGCCCCAGCATTTT. The whole variable domain, filled in from reference TRBV9 and TRBJ1-5, reads DSGVTQTPKHLITATGQRVTLRCSPRSGDLSVYWYQQSLDQGLQFLIQYYNGEERAKGNILERFSAQQFPDLHSELNLSSLELGDSALYFCASSELDSNQPQHFGDGTRLSIL.

This clonotype occurred many times. The chain recombines TRBV29-1 with TRBJ2-6; the D is unclear. V was clipped by 4 bases and J by 1 base, with 5 bases between them. The CDR3 is 13 amino acids. The germline gives CDR1 SQVTM, CDR2 ANQGSEA. DNA for the CDR3: TGCAGCGTTGTAGGGTCTGGGGCCAACGTCCTGACTTTC. Amino acids: CSVVGSGANVLTF.

This clonotype was counted many times. The chain employs TRBV5-1 and TRBJ2-1; TRBD2 matches at 7 bases. This CDR3 is built from 16 residues. Losses at the gene ends were 6 bases for V and 1 base for J; bases not matched to a gene: 10. The germline gives CDR1 SGHRS, CDR2 YFSETQ. In DNA form, the CDR3 reads TGCGCCAGCAAGTTTCAAAGCGGGAATTCCTACAATGAGCAGTTCTTC. It is translated as CASKFQSGNSYNEQFF.

This clonotype was recorded at least ten times. V gene TRBV5-5 combines with J gene TRBJ2-1; 10 bases match TRBD2. This CDR3 contains 16 residues. In germline, CDR1 is SGHKS, CDR2 YYEKEE (reference sequence). V lost 0 bases, J lost 5 bases, and 5 bases stayed unmatched. The CDR3, as DNA: TGTGCCAGCAGCTTGGCCCTAGCGGGAGCCGACAATGAGCAGTTCTTC. Translation: CASSLALAGADNEQFF.

The gene calls are TRBV25-1 and TRBJ2-6; D gene ambiguous. Germline CDR1 and CDR2: MGHDK and SYGVNS. V lost 3 bases, J lost 0 bases, and 9 bases lay in between. There are 16 residues in the CDR3. The CDR3 sequence is CASSEAGVSGANVLTF. Written as DNA, the CDR3 is TGTGCCAGCAGTGAGGCTGGGGTCTCTGGGGCCAACGTCCTGACTTTC.

This clonotype was seen at least ten times. The chain couples TRBV20-1 to TRBJ2-1; D tentatively reads TRBD1 or TRBD2 (5 bases each). V shed 2 bases and J shed 4 bases, with 15 bases lying between them. Per germline, CDR1 DFQATT and CDR2 SNEGSKA (reference sequence). This CDR3 comprises 15 residues. The CDR3 coding sequence is TGCAGTGCTAGACGGGCAGGGAGTTTATACAATGAGCAGTTCTTC. As protein: CSARRAGSLYNEQFF.

In its sample, this clonotype was seen many times. This rearrangement joins TRBV5-4 to TRBJ1-3; D call uncertain. V was shortened by 2 bases and J by 0 bases, with 9 bases between the two germline ends. There are 15 residues in the CDR3. The germline CDR1 and CDR2 sequences are SGHNT and YYREEE (reference sequence). The CDR3 nucleotides read TGTGCCAGCAGCTTATACGAAAGCTCTGGAAACACCATATATTTT. Amino acid sequence: CASSLYESSGNTIYF.